These 4 T cell receptor beta chains originate from one sample sequenced in a study of T cells in Graves' hyperthyroidism and ophthalmopathy. RNA transcripts gave rise to amplified TCR beta CDR3 regions. Primed by the HTBI set, a first-round RT-PCR was run on the TCR CDR3. A single record per CDR3 protein comes from TCRdb applying MiXCR to the multiplex PCR reads. The data hold some 620,000 distinct CDR3 sequences, with around 15% observed a single time. The specimen sequenced was blood. These TCRs come from a woman in her thirties with Graves' hyperthyroidism.

The chain joins TRBV5-1 to TRBJ2-6; no clear D. The CDR3 is 16 amino acids. Germline CDR1 reads SGHRS; CDR2 reads YFSETQ. The V and J ends lost 6 bases and 0 bases respectively, with 13 bases between them. The CDR3 nucleotides are TGCGCCAGCAATCCGAACAGTTACTCTGGGGCCAACGTCCTGACTTTC. Protein sequence: CASNPNSYSGANVLTF.

The rearrangement uses TRBV5-1 and TRBJ2-2, with TRBD1 identical over 8 bases. In germline, CDR1 is SGHRS, CDR2 YFSETQ. J lost 1 base, V lost 6 bases, and 5 bases had no gene match. The CDR3 sequence is 15 residues long. CDR3 region: CASNGGTGNTGELFF. The CDR3 bases are TGCGCCAGCAACGGCGGGACAGGGAACACCGGGGAGCTGTTTTTT.

This clonotype was seen at least ten times. The chain joins TRBV7-2 to TRBJ1-5; maybe TRBD1 (6 bases). The germline V gene has CDR1 SGHTA and CDR2 FQGNSA. The germline V and J ends were trimmed by 1 base and 5 bases, with 12 bases remaining between them. The CDR3 has 15 amino acids. CDR3 DNA sequence: TGTGCCAGCAGCTTAGATGGGGGGGCATATCAGCCCCAGCATTTT. The encoded protein is CASSLDGGAYQPQHF.

In this sample, this clonotype turned up many times. This chain joins TRBV11-2 and TRBJ2-5; perhaps TRBD2 as D (6 bases). CDR3 length: 12 amino acids. Germline V lookup: CDR1 SGHAT, CDR2 FQNNGV. With 8 bases removed from V and 5 bases from J, the gap between germline ends came to 12 bases. CDR3 protein: CASGQGLETQYF. DNA of the CDR3: TGTGCCAGCGGTCAGGGACTTGAGACCCAGTACTTC.